This T cell receptor (beta chain) was recovered during a study of T-cell reconstitution after alpha-beta-depleted transplantation in children (dated by TCRdb to 2016 to 2017). Study-level background: T-cell immune reconstitution after TCRalphabeta/CD19-depleted allogeneic hematopoietic cell transplantation in children was quantitatively tracked in the study by means of TCR repertoire profiling. The full study reports these points: Apparently early alphabetaT-cell count recovery about two months after transplant reportedly relied on only several hundred rapidly expanded clones derived from non-depleted graft cells. The frequencies of hyperexpanded clones fell over the following months, and after one year, T-cell counts and TCRbeta diversity were mostly attributed to newly produced T cells. The high TCRbeta diversity at day 60 in some patients was ascribed to recipient T cells and intrathymic progenitors that had survived conditioning.

About this clonotype: It has no known antigen specificity. The sample holds no much larger clone one base away, and base qualities are not on file.

The sample's treatment or condition label, decoded: allogeneic hematopoietic cell transplantation with graft depleted of TCRalphabeta T cells and CD19 B cells. Transplant recipients were children who received TCRalphabeta/CD19-depleted allogeneic hematopoietic cell grafts. Receptors were amplified or captured by PCR. The reads were generated on an Illumina HiSeq 2500. Molecular barcoding was employed in the preparation of TCR libraries, with unique molecular identifiers being used to normalize TCRbeta repertoire quantification. TCRdb itself trimmed the public reads at Q25 with fastp, ran MiXCR and retained productive beta chains. Every CDR3 protein is listed once, alongside the most common genes and DNA of its rows. Counted in this sample were about 980,000 distinct CDR3 sequences; about 26% of them appeared once. Approximately 30% of the sample is taken by the ten largest. The sequenced sample was PBMCs, mostly from graft donor cells, obtained 360 days after TCRalphabeta/CD19-depleted stem cell transplant. This receptor was taken from a boy in the first two years of life who had a stem cell transplant for SCID, so the T cells may come from the graft donor.

The CDR3 sequence is CASSLPGALNTGELFF. Read as DNA, the sequence is TGTGCCAGCAGCTTGCCTGGGGCCTTAAACACCGGGGAGCTGTTTTTT. The chain uses TRBV7-2 and TRBJ2-2, and possibly TRBD1, on 5 matching bases. From the cysteine through the phenylalanine, the CDR3 covers 16 amino acids. The CDR3 DNA has 48 bases and is translated from base 1. Sequences SGHTA (CDR1) and FQGNSA (CDR2) are obtained from the germline V gene. A distance of 13 bases separates the germline ends of V and J, which lose 3 bases and 2 bases respectively.